This T cell receptor beta chain was identified in a study of memory CD4+ T cells and cytomegalovirus serostatus. The sort gate was single viable CD3+CD4+CD8-CD45RO+ cells for memory CD4+ T cells. Germline V gene sequence: CDR1 MNHEY, CDR2 SVGAGI. The CDR3 covers 13 residues. Between the trimmed V and J ends, which lost 7 bases and 0 bases, there was a span of 9 bases. Clones were read by immunoSEQ multiplex PCR, and TCRdb kept only the in-frame ones, dropping some. The sample has some 50,000 clones; around 77% are singletons. Sequencing was performed on memory CD4+ T cells from blood. The chain links TRBV6-5 to TRBJ1-1; D gene unclear. The receptor was isolated from an adult in good health and CMV-seronegative. CDR3 coding DNA: TGTGCCAGCAATAACCTAGTGAACACTGAAGCTTTCTTT. Its protein is CASNNLVNTEAFF.